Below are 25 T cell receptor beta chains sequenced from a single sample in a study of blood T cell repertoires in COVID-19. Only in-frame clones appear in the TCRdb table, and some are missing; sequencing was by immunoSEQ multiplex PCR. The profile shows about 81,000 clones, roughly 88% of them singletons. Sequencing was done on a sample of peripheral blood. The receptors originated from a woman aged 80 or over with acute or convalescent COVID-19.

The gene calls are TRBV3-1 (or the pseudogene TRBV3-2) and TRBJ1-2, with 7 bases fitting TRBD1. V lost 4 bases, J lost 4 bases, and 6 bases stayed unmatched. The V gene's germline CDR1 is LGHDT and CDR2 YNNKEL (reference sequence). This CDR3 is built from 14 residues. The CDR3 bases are TGTGCCAGCAGCCCGAGGGGGCTAGGCTATGGCTACACCTTC. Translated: CASSPRGLGYGYTF.

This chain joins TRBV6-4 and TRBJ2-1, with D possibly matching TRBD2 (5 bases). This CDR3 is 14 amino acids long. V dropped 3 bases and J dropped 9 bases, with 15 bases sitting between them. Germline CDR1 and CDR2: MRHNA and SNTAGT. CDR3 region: CASSERVILSEQFF. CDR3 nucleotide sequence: TGTGCCAGCAGTGAGAGGGTAATTTTAAGTGAGCAGTTCTTC.

Here the CDR3 DNA reads TGTGCCTGGATCACCAGGGGCGAAAACACCATATATTTT. Its protein product is CAWITRGENTIYF. This chain links TRBV30 with TRBJ1-3; perhaps TRBD1 as D (6 bases). V shed 4 bases and J shed 6 bases, with 13 bases lying between them. This CDR3 comprises 13 residues. Germline CDR1 and CDR2: GTSNPN and SVGIG (reference sequence). Together with reference TRBV30 and TRBJ1-3, the CDR3 gives the full variable domain: SQTIHQWPATLVQPVGSPLSLECTVEGTSNPNLYWYRQAAGRGLQLLFYSVGIGQISSEVPQNLSASRPQDRQFILSSKKLLLSDSGFYLCAWITRGENTIYFGEGSWLTVV.

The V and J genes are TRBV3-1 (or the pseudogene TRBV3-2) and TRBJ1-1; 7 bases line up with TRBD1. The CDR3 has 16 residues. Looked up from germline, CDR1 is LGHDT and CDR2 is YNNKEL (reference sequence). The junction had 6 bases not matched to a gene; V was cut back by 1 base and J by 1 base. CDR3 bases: TGTGCCAGCAGCCAAGTCCGAAAGGGGGCGAACACTGAAGCTTTCTTT. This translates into CASSQVRKGANTEAFF.

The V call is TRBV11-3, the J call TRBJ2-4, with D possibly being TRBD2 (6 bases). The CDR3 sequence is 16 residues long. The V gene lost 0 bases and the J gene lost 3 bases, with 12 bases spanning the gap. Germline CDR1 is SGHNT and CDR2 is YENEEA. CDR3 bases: TGTGCCAGCAGCTTAGATTCTGGGGGGAGCAAAAACATTCAGTACTTC. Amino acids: CASSLDSGGSKNIQYF.

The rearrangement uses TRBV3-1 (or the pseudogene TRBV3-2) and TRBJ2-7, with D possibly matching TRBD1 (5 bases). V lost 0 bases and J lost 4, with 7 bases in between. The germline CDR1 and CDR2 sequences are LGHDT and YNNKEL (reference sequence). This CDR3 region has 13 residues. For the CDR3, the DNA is TGTGCCAGCAGCCAAGAAGGGGTATACGAGCAGTACTTC. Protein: CASSQEGVYEQYF.

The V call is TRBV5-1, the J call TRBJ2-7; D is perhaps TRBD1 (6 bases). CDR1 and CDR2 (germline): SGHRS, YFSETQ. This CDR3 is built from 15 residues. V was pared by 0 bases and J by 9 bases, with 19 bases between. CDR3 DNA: TGCGCCAGCAGCTTGGTTTCCGTGTTAGGGGGAGTGCAGTACTTC. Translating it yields CASSLVSVLGGVQYF. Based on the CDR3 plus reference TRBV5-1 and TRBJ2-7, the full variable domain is KAGVTQTPRYLIKTRGQQVTLSCSPISGHRSVSWYQQTPGQGLQFLFEYFSETQRNKGNFPGRFSGRQFSNSRSEMNVSTLELGDSALYLCASSLVSVLGGVQYFGPGTRLTVT.

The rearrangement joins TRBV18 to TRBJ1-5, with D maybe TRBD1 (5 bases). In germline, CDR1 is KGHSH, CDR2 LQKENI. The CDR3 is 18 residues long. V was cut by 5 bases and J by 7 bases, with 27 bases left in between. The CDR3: CASSSGTPLFNSDQPQHF. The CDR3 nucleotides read TGTGCCAGCTCATCCGGGACTCCCCTATTCAATTCCGACCAGCCCCAGCATTTT.

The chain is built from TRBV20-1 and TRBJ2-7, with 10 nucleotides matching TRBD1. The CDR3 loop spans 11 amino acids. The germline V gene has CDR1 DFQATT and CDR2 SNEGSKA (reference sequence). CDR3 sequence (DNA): TGCAGCCGACAGGGGGCTGACGAGCAGTACTTC. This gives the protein CSRQGADEQYF.

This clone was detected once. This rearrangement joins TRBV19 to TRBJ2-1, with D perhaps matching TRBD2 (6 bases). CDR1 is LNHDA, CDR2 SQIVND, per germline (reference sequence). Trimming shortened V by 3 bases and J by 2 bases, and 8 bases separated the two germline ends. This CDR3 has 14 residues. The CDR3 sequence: CASSIRGTYNEQFF. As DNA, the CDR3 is TGTGCCAGTAGTATTCGGGGGACCTACAATGAGCAGTTCTTC.

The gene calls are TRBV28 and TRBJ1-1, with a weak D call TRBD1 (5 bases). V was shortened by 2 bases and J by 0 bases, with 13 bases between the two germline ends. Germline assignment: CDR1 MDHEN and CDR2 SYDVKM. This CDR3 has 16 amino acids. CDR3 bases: TGTGCCAGCAGTTTAGGCGACAGCTCTATGAACACTGAAGCTTTCTTT. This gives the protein CASSLGDSSMNTEAFF.

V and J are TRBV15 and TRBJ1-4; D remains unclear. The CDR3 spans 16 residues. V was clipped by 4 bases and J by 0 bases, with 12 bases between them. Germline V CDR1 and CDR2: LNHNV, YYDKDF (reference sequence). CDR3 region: CATSTLNRTTNEKLFF. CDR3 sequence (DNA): TGTGCCACCAGCACCCTCAACAGAACAACTAATGAAAAACTGTTTTTT.

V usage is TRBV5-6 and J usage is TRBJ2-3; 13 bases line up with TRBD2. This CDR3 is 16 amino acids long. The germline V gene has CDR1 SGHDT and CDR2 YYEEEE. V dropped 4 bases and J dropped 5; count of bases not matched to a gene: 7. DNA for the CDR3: TGTGCCAGCAGCCAACTAGCGGGAGGGCCAAGAGATACGCAGTATTTT. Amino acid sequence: CASSQLAGGPRDTQYF.

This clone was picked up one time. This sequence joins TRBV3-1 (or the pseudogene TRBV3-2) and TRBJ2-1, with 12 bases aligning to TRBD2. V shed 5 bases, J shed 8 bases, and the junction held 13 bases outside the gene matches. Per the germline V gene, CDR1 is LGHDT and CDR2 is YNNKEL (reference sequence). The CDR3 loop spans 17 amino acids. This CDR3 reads CASSYMTSGSVIYEQFF. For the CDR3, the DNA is TGTGCCAGCAGCTATATGACTAGCGGGAGTGTTATCTATGAGCAGTTCTTC.

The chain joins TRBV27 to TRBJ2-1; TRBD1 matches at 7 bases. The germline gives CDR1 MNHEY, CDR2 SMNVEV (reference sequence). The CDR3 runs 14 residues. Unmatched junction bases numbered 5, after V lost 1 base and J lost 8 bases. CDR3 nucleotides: TGTGCCAGCAGTTTATTTGACAGGGTTGATGAGCAGTTCTTC. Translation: CASSLFDRVDEQFF.

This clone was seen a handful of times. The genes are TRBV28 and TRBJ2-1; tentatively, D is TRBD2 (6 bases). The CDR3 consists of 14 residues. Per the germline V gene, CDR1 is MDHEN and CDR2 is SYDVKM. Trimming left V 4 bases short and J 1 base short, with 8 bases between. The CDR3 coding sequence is TGTGCCAGCAGTTACGGGGGTTCCTACAATGAGCAGTTCTTC. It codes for CASSYGGSYNEQFF.

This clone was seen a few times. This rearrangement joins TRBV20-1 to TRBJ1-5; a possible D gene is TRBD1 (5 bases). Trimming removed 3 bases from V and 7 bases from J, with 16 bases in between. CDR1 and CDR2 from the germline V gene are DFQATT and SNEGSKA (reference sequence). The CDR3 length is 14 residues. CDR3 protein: CSASLAGRGQPQHF. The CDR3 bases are TGCAGTGCTAGTTTAGCGGGACGTGGCCAGCCCCAGCATTTT.

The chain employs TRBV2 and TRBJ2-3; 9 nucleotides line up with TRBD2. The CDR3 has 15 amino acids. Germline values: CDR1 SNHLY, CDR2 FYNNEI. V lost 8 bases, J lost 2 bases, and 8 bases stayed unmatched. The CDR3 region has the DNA TGTGCCAGCCTATGGCGGGGGGGTGTCACAGATACGCAGTATTTT. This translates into CASLWRGGVTDTQYF.

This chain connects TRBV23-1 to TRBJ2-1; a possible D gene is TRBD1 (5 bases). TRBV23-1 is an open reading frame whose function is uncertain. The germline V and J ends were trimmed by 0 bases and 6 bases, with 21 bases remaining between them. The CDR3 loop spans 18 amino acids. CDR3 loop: CASSQSRHRSRLFNEQFF. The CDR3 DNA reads TGCGCCAGCAGTCAATCACGCCACAGGAGTCGATTATTCAATGAGCAGTTCTTC.

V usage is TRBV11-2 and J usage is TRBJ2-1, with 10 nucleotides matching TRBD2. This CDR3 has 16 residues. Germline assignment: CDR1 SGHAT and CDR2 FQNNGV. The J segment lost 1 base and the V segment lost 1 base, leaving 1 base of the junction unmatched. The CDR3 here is CASSLGTSGSYNEQFF. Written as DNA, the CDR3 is TGTGCCAGCAGCTTAGGGACTAGCGGATCCTACAATGAGCAGTTCTTC.

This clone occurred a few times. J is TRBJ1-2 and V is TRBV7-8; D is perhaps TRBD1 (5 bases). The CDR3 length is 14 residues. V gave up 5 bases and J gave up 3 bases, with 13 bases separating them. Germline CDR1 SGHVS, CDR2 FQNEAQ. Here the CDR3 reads CASSHLPGDYGYTF. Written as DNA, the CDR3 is TGTGCCAGCAGCCACCTTCCGGGGGACTATGGCTACACCTTC.

The CDR3 sequence: CASSYSGQGYYGELFF. CDR3 sequence (DNA): TGTGCCAGCAGTTACAGTGGACAGGGTTATTATGGGGAGCTGTTTTTT. The chain carries TRBV6-5 and TRBJ2-2, with 8 bases that match TRBD1. V gave up 2 bases and J gave up 8 bases; unmatched junction bases: 10. Germline V gene data show CDR1 as MNHEY and CDR2 as SVGAGI. The CDR3 spans 16 residues.

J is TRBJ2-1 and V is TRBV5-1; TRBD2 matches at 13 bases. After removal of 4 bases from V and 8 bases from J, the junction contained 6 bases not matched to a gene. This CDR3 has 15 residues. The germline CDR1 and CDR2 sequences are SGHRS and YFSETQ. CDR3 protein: CASSLGTSGMHEQFF. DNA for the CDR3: TGCGCCAGCAGCCTAGGGACTAGCGGGATGCATGAGCAGTTCTTC.

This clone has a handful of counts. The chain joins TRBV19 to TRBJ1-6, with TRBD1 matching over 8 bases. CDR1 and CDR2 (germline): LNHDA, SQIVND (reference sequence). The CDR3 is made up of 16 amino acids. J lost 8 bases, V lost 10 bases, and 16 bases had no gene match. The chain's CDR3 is CATSRRTGTADSPLHF. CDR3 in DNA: TGTGCCACCAGCAGAAGGACAGGGACTGCTGATTCACCCCTCCACTTT.

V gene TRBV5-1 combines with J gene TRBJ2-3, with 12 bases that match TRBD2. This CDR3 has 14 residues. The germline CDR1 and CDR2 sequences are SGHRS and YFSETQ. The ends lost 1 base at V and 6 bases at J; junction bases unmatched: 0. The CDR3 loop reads CASSLTSGRDTQYF. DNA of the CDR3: TGCGCCAGCAGCTTGACTAGCGGGAGGGATACGCAGTATTTT.